This paragraph covers one T cell receptor beta chain sequence. Only in-frame clones appear in the TCRdb table, and some are missing; sequencing was by immunoSEQ multiplex PCR. This sample has about 2.4 million clones, with 90% to 95% found just once. Trimming removed 7 bases at V and 0 bases at J, with 13 bases between. In germline, CDR1 is MNHNS, CDR2 SASEGT. This CDR3 is 15 amino acids long. The data stem from a study of shared clonotypes between healthy human individuals. The specimen was naive CD4+ T cells from PBMCs. Sample subset: CD45RA+ positively selected. The TCR originated in a young man in good health. Some clones in this sample may be carry-over from other donors' samples. The chain recombines TRBV6-1 with TRBJ2-1; a possible D gene is TRBD2 (6 bases). The CDR3 here is CASNPGGSSYNEQFF. The CDR3 nucleotides read TGTGCCAGCAATCCAGGAGGGAGCTCCTACAATGAGCAGTTCTTC.